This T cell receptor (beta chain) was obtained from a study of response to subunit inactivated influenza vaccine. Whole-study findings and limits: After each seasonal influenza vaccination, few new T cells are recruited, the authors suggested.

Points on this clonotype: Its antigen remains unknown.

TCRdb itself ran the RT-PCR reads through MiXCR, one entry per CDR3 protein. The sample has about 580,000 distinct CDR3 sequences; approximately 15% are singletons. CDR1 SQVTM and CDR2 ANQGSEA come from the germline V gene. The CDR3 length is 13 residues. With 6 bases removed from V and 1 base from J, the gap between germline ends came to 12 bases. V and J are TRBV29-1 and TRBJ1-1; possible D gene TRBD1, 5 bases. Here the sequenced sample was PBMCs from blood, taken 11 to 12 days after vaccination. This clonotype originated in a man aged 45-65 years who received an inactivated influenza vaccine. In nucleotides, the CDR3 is TGCAGCGTCCTCGGCGGGGGGAACACTGAAGCTTTCTTT. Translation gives CSVLGGGNTEAFF.